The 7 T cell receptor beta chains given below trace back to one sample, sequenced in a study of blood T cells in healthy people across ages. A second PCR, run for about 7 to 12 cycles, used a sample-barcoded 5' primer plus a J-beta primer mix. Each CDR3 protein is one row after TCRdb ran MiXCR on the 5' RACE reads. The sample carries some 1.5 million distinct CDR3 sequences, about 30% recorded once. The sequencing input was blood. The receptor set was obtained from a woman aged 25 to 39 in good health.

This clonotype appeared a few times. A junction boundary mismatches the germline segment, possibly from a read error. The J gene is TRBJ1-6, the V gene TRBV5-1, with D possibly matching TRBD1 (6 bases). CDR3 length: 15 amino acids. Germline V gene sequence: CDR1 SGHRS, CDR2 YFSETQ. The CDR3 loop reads CASTLADRYNSPLHF. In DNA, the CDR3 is TGCGCCAGCACCTTGGCGGACAGATATAATTCACCCCTCCACTTT.

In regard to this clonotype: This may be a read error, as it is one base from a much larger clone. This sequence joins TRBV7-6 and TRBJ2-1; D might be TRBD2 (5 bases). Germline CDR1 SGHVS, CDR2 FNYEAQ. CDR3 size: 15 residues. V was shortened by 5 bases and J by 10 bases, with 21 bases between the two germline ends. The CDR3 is CASSPLGWEPDEQFF. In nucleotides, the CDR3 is TGTGCCAGCAGCCCCTTAGGTTGGGAGCCCGACGAGCAGTTCTTC.

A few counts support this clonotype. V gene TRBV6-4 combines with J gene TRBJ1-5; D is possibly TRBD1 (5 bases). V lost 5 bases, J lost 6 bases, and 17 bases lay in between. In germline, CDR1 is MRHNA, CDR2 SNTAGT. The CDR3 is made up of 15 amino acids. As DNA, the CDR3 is TGTGCCAGCAGTCCTCAGGGAGGTTGGGGTCAGCCCCAGCATTTT. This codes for CASSPQGGWGQPQHF.

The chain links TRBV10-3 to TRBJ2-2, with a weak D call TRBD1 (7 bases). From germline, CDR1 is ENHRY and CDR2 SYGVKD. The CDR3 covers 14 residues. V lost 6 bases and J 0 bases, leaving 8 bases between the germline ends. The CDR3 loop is CAISRGANTGELFF. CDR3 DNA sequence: TGTGCCATCAGCAGGGGGGCGAACACCGGGGAGCTGTTTTTT.

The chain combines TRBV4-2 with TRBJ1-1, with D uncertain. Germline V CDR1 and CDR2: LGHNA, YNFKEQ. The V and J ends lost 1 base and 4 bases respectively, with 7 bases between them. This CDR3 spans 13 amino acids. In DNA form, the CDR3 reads TGTGCCAGCAGCCAAGCGGGAGCCACTGAAGCTTTCTTT. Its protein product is CASSQAGATEAFF.

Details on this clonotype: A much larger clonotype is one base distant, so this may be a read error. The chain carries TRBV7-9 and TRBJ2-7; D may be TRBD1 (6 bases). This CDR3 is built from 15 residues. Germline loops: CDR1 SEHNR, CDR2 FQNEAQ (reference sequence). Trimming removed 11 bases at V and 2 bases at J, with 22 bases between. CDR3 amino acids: CAWDLGARVPYEQYF. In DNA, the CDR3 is TGTGCCTGGGATTTGGGGGCGAGGGTTCCCTACGAGCAGTACTTC.

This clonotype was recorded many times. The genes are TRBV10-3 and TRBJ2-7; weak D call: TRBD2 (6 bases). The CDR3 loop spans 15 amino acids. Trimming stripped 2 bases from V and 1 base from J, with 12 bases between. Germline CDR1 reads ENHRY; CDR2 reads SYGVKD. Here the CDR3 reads CAISEKEGRSYEQYF. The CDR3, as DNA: TGTGCCATCAGTGAGAAGGAGGGACGATCCTACGAGCAGTACTTC.